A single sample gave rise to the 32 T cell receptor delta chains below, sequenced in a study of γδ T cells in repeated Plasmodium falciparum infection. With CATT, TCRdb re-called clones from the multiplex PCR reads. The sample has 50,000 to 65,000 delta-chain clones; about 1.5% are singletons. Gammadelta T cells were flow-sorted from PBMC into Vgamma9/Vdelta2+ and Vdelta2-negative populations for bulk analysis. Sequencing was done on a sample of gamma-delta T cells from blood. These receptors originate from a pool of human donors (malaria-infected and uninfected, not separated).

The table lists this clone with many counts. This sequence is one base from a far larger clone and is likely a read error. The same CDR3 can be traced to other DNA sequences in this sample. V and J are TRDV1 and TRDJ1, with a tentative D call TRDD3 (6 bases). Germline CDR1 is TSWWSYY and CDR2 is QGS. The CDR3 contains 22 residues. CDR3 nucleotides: TGTGCCCTTGGGGAACCTCGGAGAAGAGATACGCGGACACCATTCCACACCGATAAACTCATCTTT. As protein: CALGEPRRRDTRTPFHTDKLIF.

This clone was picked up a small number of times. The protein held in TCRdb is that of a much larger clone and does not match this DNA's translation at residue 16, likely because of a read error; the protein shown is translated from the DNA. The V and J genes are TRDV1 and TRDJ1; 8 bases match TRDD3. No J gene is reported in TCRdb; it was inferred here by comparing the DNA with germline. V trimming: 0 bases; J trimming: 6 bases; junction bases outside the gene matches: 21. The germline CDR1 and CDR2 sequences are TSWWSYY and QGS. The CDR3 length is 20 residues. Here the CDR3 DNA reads TGTGCTCTTGGGGAACTAAATCCCAACTACTGGGGGTGGAGAACCAATAAACTCATCTTT. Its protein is CALGELNPNYWGWRTNKLIF.

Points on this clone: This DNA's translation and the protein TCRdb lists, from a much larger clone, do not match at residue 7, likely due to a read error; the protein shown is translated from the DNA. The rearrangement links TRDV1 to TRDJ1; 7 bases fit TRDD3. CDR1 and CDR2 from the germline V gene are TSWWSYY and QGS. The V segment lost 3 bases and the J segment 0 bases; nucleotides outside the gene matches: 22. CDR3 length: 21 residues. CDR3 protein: CALGDLHTGYWGLKYTDKLIF. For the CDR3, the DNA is TGTGCTCTTGGGGACCTTCATACGGGGTACTGGGGATTAAAGTACACCGATAAACTCATCTTT.

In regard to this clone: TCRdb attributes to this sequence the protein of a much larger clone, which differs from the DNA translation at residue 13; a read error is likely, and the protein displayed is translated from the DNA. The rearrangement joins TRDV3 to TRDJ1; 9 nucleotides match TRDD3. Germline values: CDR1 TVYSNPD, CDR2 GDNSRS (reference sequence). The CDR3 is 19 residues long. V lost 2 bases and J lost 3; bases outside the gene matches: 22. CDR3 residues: CAFRRSLYWGTHQSDKLIF. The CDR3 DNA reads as TGTGCCTTTCGAAGGTCCCTTTACTGGGGGACCCACCAATCCGATAAACTCATCTTT.

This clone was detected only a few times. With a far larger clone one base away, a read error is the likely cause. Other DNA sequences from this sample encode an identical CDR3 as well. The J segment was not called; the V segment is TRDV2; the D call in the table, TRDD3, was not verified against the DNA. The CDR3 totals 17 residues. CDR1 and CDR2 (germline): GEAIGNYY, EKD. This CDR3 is CACDTLQGIPYTDKLIF. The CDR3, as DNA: TGTGCCTGTGACACCCTCCAGGGGATACCTTACACCGATAAGCTCATCTTT.

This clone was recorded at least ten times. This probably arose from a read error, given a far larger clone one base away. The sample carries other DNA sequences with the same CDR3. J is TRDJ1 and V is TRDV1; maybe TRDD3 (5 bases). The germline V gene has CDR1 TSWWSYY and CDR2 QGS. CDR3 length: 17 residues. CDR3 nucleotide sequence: TGTGCCCTTGGGGAACTAGAGTCACGGGACTACACCGATAAACTCATCTTT. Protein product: CALGELESRDYTDKLIF.

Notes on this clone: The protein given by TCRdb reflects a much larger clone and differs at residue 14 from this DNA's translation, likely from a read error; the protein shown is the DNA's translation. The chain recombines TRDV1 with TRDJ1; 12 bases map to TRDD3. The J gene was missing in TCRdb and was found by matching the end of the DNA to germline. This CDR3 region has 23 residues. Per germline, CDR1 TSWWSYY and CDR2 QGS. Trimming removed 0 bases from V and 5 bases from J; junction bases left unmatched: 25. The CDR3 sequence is CALGELVRPSYFFRWGIRDKLIF. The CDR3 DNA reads TGTGCTCTTGGGGAACTAGTTAGGCCTTCCTACTTTTTCCGCTGGGGGATACGGGATAAACTCATCTTT.

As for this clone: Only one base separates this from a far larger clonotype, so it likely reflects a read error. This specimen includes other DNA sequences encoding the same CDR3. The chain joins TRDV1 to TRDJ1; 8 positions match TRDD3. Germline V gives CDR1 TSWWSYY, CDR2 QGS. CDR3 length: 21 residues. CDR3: CALGESLSYGPLWGRFDKLIF. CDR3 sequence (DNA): TGTGCTCTTGGGGAATCACTGTCCTACGGGCCCCTCTGGGGGAGATTCGATAAGCTCATCTTT.

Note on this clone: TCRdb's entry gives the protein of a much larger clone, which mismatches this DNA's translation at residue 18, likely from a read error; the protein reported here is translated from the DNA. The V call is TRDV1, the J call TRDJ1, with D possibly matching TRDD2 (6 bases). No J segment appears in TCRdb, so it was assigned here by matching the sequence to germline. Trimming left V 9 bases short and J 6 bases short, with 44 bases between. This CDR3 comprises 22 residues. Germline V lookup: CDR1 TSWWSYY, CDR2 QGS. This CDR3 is CALGKTPFFLTNLASPTNKLIF. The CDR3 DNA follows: TGTGCTCTCGGGAAGACCCCATTCTTCCTCACCAATTTAGCGTCTCCAACCAATAAACTCATCTTT.

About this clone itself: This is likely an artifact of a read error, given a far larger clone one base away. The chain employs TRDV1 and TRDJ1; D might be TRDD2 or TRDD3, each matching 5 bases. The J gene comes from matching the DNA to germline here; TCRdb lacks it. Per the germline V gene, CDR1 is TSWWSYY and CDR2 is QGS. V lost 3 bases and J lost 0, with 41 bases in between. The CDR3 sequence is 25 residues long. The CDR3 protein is CALGEPSLQYEFPYWWVLYTDKLIF. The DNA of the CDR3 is TGTGCTCTTGGGGAGCCCTCTCTGCAATACGAATTTCCCTACTGGTGGGTTCTATACACCGATAAACTCATCTTT.

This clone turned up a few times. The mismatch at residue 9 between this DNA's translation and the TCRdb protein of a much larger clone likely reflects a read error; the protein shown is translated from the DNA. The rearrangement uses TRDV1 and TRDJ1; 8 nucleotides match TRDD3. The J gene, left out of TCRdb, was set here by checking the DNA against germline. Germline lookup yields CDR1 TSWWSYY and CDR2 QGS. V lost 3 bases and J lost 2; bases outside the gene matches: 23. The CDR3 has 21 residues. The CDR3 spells CALGDGYRLGYGFYLTDKLIF. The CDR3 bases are TGTGCTCTTGGGGATGGTTATAGACTGGGATACGGTTTTTATTTGACCGATAAACTCATCTTT.

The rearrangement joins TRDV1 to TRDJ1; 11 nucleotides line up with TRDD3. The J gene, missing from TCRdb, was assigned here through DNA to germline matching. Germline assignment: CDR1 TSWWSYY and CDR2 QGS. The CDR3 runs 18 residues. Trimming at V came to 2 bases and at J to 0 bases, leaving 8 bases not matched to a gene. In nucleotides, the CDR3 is TGTGCTCTTGGGGAATTTGGGGGATACGATATGTACACCGATAAACTCATCTTT. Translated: CALGEFGGYDMYTDKLIF.

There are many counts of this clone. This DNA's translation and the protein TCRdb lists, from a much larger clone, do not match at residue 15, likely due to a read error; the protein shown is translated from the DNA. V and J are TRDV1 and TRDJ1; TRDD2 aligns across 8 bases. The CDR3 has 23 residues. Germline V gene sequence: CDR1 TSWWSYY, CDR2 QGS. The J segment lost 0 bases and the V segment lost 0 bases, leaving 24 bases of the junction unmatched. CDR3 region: CALGELKIFLLTPGTMYTDKLIF. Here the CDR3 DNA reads TGTGCTCTTGGGGAACTCAAAATCTTCCTACTGACCCCGGGGACCATGTACACCGATAAACTCATCTTT.

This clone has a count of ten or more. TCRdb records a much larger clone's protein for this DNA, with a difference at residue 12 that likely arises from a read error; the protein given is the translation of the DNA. The CDR3 nucleotides are TGTGCCTGTGACAGGTACTGGGGGATTCCGTACGCCGATAAACTCATCTTT. Translated: CACDRYWGIPYADKLIF. The chain recombines TRDV2 with TRDJ1, with 10 bases that match TRDD3. TCRdb carries no J gene annotation; the J gene was assigned here by matching the DNA with germline. Per germline, CDR1 GEAIGNYY and CDR2 EKD. With V trimmed by 2 bases and J by 3 bases, 11 bases remained unmatched. This CDR3 has 17 amino acids.

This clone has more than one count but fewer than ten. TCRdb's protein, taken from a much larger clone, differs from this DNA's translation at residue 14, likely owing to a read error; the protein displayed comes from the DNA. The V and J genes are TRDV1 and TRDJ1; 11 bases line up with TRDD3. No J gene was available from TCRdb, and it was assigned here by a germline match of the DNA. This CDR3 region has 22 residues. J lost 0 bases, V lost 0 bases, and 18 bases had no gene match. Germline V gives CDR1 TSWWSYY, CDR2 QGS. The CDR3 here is CALGELRLYWGIGPLYTDKLIF. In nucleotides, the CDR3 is TGTGCTCTTGGGGAACTCCGGCTGTACTGGGGGATAGGACCCCTGTACACCGATAAACTCATCTTT.

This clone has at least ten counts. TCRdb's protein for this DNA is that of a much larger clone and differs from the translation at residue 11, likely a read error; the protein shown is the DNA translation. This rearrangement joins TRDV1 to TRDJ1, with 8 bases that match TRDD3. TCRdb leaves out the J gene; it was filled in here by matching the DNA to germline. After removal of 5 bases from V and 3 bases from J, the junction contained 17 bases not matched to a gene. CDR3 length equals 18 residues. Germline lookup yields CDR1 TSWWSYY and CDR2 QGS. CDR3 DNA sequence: TGTGCTCTTGGGAAACGGAGCCCCTGGGGGACCCCAGCCGATAAACTCATCTTT. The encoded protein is CALGKRSPWGTPADKLIF.

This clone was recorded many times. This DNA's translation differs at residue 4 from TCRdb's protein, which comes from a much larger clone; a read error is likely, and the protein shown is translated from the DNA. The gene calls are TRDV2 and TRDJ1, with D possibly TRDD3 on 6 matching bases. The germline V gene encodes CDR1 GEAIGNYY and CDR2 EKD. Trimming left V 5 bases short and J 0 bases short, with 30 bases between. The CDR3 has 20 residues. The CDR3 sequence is CACVHPQSWGSSAYTDKLIF. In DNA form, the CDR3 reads TGTGCCTGTGTCCATCCTCAATCCTGGGGATCATCTGCGTACACCGATAAACTCATCTTT.

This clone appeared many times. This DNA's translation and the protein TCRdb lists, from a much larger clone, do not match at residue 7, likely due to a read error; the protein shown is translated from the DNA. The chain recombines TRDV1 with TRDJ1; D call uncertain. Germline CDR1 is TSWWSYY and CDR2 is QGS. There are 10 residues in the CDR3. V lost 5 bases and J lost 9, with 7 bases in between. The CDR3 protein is CALGKAELIF. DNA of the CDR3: TGTGCTCTTGGGAAGGCCGAACTCATCTTT.

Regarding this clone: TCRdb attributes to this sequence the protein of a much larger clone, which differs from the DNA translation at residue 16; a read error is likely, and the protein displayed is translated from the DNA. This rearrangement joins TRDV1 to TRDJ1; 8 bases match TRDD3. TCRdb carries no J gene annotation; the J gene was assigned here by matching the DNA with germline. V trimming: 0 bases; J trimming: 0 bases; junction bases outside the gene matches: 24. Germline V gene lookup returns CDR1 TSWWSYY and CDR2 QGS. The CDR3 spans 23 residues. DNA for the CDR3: TGTGCTCTTGGGGAACTGGGACTACGCCCTAACGTACTGGGGGCTACGTACACCGATAAACTCATCTTT. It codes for CALGELGLRPNVLGATYTDKLIF.

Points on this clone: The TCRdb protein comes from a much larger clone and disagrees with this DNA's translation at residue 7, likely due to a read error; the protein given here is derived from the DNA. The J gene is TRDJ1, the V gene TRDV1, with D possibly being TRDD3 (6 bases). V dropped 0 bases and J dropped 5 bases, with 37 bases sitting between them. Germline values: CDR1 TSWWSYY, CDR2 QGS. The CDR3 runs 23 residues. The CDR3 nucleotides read TGTGCTCTTGGGGAACTAGACTCTATGGTTGGACACCACTCTCCCTGGGGATGGGATAAACTCATCTTT. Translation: CALGELDSMVGHHSPWGWDKLIF.

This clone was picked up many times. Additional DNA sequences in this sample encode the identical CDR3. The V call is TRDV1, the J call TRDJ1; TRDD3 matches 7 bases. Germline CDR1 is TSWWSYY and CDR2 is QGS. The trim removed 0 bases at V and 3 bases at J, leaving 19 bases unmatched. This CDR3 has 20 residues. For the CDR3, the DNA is TGTGCTCTTGGGGAACTAGGAACCTACTTCAGGGGGATGAGATCCGATAAACTCATCTTT. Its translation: CALGELGTYFRGMRSDKLIF.

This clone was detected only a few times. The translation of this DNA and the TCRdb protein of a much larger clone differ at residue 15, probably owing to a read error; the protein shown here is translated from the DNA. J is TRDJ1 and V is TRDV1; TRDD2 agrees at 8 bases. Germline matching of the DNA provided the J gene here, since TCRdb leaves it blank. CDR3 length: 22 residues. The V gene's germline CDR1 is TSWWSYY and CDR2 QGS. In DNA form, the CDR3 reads TGTGCTCTTGGGGAAACCCAAATTACTTCCTACGCGGGGGACTCCCTCACCGCTAAACTCATCTTT. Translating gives CALGETQITSYAGDSLTAKLIF.

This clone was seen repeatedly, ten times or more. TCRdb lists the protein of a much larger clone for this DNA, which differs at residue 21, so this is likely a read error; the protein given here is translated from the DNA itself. The CDR3 here is CALGDSTFNGIRNGWGTTGGPIF. The CDR3 bases are TGTGCTCTTGGGGACTCGACCTTCAACGGCATACGAAACGGCTGGGGCACGACCGGGGGACCCATCTTT. The V and J genes are TRDV1 and TRDJ1, with TRDD3 as a possible D gene (6 bases). Germline V gene sequence: CDR1 TSWWSYY, CDR2 QGS. V lost 3 bases to trimming and J lost 13 bases, with 48 bases between them. The CDR3 has 23 residues.

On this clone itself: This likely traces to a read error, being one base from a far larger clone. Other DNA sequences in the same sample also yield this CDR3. This CDR3 is CAVVLILPFWGIRSDTDKLIF. Written as DNA, the CDR3 is TGTGCTGTGGTCCTCATCCTGCCCTTCTGGGGGATACGCTCGGACACCGACAAACTCATCTTT. This chain links TRAV36/DV7 with TRDJ1, with TRDD3 matching over 12 bases. Germline lookup yields CDR1 VTNFRS and CDR2 LTSSGIE (reference sequence). This CDR3 is built from 21 residues.

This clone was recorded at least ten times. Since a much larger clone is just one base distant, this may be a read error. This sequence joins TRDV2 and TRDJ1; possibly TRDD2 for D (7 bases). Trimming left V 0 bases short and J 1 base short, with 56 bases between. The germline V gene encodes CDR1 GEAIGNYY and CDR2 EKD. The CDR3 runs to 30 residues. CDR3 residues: CACDTPRSIPTGVWGSPVLALPYPTDKLIF. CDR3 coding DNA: TGTGCCTGTGACACCCCTCGTAGTATTCCTACTGGAGTCTGGGGATCCCCCGTATTGGCCCTCCCATATCCCACCGATAAACTCATCTTT.

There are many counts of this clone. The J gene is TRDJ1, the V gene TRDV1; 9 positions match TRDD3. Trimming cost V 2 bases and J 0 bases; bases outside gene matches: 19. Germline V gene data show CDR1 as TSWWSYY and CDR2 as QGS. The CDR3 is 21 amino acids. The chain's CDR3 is CALGEGGPHWGRIPYTDKLIF. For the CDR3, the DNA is TGTGCTCTTGGGGAAGGGGGGCCCCACTGGGGGAGGATCCCGTACACCGATAAACTCATCTTT.

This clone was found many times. The CDR3 region has the DNA TGTGCCTGTGACACCCGGCATACTGGGGGATACTTCACCGATAAACTCATCTTT. As protein: CACDTRHTGGYFTDKLIF. The chain carries TRDV2 and TRDJ1, with TRDD3 matching over 12 bases. Unmatched junction bases numbered 8, after V lost 0 bases and J lost 1 base. Germline assignment: CDR1 GEAIGNYY and CDR2 EKD. The CDR3 consists of 18 residues.

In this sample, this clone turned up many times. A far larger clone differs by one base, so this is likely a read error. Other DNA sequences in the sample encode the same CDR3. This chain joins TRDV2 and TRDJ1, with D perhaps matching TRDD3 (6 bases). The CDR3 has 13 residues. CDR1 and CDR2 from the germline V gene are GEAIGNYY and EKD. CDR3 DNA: TGTGCAGCCGGGGGAATTGGGACCGATAAGCTCATCTTT. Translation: CAAGGIGTDKLIF.

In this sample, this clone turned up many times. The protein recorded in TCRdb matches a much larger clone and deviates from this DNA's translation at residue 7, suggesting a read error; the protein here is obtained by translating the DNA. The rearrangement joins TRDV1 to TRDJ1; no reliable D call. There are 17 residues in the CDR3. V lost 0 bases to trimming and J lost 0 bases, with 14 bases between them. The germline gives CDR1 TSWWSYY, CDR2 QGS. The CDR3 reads CALGELGSRDYTDKLIF. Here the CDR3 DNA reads TGTGCTCTTGGGGAACTAGGGTCACGGGACTACACCGATAAACTCATCTTT.

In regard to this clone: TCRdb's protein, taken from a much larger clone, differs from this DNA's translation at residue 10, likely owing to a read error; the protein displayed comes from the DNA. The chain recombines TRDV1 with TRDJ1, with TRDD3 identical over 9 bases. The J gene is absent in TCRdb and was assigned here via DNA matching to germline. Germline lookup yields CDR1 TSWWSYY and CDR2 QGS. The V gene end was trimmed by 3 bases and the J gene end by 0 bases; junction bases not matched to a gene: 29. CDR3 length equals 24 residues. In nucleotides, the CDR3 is TGTGCTCTTGGGGATGCGCTTCCTTCCCACCAGGTACTGGGGGACTTCGGGTACACCGATAAACTCATCTTT. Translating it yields CALGDALPSHQVLGDFGYTDKLIF.

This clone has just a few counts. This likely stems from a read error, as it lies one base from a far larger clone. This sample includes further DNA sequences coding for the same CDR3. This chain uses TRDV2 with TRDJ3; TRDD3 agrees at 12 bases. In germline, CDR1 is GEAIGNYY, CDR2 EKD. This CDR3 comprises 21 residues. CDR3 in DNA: TGTGCCTGCGACACCTTACTGGGGGATACCCATTCCTCCTGGGACACCCGACAGATGTTTTTC. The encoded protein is CACDTLLGDTHSSWDTRQMFF.

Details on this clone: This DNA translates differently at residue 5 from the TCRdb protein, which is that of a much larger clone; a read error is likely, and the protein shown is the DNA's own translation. The CDR3 DNA reads TGTGCTCTTGGGGGAAGGGTAGTTACCCGAAAACTGGGGGATACTCCCAGTACCGATAAACTCATCTTT. Translated, it gives CALGGRVVTRKLGDTPSTDKLIF. The chain uses TRDV1 and TRDJ1; 12 bases agree with TRDD3. The J gene, missing from TCRdb, was assigned here through DNA to germline matching. J gave up 2 bases and V 4 bases, and 26 bases lay outside the gene matches. CDR1 and CDR2 from the germline V gene are TSWWSYY and QGS. CDR3 length: 23 amino acids.